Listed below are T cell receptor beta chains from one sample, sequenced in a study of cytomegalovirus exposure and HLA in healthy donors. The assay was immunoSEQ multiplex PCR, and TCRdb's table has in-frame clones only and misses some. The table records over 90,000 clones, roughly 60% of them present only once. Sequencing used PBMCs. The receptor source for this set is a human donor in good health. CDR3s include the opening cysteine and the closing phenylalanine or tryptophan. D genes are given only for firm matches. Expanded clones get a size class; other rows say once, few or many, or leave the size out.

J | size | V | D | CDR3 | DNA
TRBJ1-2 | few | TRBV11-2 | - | CASSRFGPTDCTF | TGTGCCAGCAGCCGGTTCGGCCCCACCGACTGCACCTTC
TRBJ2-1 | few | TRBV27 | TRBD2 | CASSLSAGGPLNEQFF | TGTGCCAGCAGTTTATCGGCGGGAGGGCCTTTAAATGAGCAGTTCTTC
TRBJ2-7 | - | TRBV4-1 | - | CASSQAYSEQYF | TGCGCCAGCAGCCAAGCGTATAGCGAGCAGTACTTC
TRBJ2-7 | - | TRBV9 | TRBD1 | CASSVGGQGGYEQYF | TGTGCCAGCAGCGTAGGGGGACAGGGGGGGTACGAGCAGTACTTC
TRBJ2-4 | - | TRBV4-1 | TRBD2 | CASSQVFRLAASSLAKNIQYF | TGCGCCAGCAGCCAAGTGTTCCGACTAGCGGCAAGCAGCCTAGCCAAAAACATTCAGTACTTC
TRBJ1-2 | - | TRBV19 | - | CASSMSQFYGYTF | TGTGCCAGTAGTATGTCACAGTTCTATGGCTACACCTTC
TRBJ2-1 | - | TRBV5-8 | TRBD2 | CASSLGLAANNEQFF | TGTGCCAGCAGCTTAGGACTAGCGGCTAACAATGAGCAGTTCTTC
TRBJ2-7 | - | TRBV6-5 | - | CASSYGHLYEQYF | TGTGCCAGCAGTTACGGACATCTCTACGAGCAGTACTTC
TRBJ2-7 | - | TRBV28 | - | CASRGGPRYEQYF | TGTGCCAGCAGGGGAGGACCCCGATACGAGCAGTACTTC
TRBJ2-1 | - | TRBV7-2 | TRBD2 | CASSSIAGGSYNEQFF | TGTGCCAGCAGTTCAATAGCGGGAGGCTCCTACAATGAGCAGTTCTTC
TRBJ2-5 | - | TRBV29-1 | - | CSVEDRIARETQYF | TGCAGCGTTGAAGATCGAATAGCGAGGGAGACCCAGTACTTC
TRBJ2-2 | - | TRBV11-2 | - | CASSVTGTGELFF | TGTGCCAGCAGCGTTACGGGCACCGGGGAGCTGTTTTTT
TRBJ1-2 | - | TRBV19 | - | CASRPNRDNYGYTF | TGTGCCAGTAGACCAAACAGGGACAACTATGGCTACACCTTC
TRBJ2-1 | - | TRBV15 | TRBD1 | CATSSGQGSYNEQFF | TGTGCCACCAGCAGCGGACAGGGGTCTTACAATGAGCAGTTCTTC
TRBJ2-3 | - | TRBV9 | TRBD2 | CASSVETSGRPLDTQYF | TGTGCCAGCAGCGTAGAGACTAGCGGGAGGCCCCTGGATACGCAGTATTTT
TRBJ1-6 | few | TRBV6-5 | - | CASSYYGEESPLHF | TGTGCCAGCAGTTACTATGGGGAGGAATCACCCCTCCACTTT